Included here is one T cell receptor beta chain sequence, with context. Clinical history as reported by participants underpinned cohort assignment. The data were obtained in a study of blood T cell repertoires in COVID-19. Turning to the study itself: Acute and convalescent COVID-19 samples came from the United States, Italy and Spain.

This CDR3 is 12 amino acids long. V was shortened by 6 bases and J by 5 bases, with 10 bases between the two germline ends. Repertoires were generated with immunoSEQ multiplex PCR, while TCRdb's copy carries only in-frame clones and drops some. The table records approximately 180,000 clones, around 85% of them present only once. This receptor was identified in a man in his forties who had recovered from COVID-19. The chain uses TRBV12-3 or TRBV12-4 and TRBJ1-2, with D uncertain. Specimen: PBMCs or T cells enriched from blood (not recorded which). The CDR3 is CASSSGGYGYTF. The CDR3 DNA sequence: TGTGCCAGCAGCTCTGGAGGTTATGGCTACACCTTC.